One sample yielded the 19 T cell receptor beta chains listed below, sequenced in a study of beta chain features in type 1 diabetes. Reverse transcribing all isolated RNA meant expressed TCRB transcripts were sequenced. TCRdb's copy holds only in-frame clones and misses some; the assay was immunoSEQ multiplex PCR. The table lists approximately 250,000 clones, around 9.9% of them singletons. For these TCRs, the target antigens are not known. General observations from the study: Among all four CD4+ subsets, Type 1 diabetes patients had TCRB CDR3s that were moderately but significantly shorter.

Sequencing input: naive CD4+ T cells from blood. Every receptor here comes from a man younger than 45 with type 1 diabetes.

CDR3 DNA sequence: TGTGCCAGCTCACCACGGGCGCCAGGCAAAGTGGCCGGGGAGCTGTTTTTT. This sequence encodes CASSPRAPGKVAGELFF. The genes are TRBV18 and TRBJ2-2; no clear D. This CDR3 is built from 17 residues. Germline V gives CDR1 KGHSH, CDR2 LQKENI. V was clipped by 1 base and J by 6 bases, with 18 bases between them.

The chain employs TRBV5-1 and TRBJ2-3; D is uncertain. Germline V gene data show CDR1 as SGHRS and CDR2 as YFSETQ. Trimming took off 2 bases at V and 5 bases at J, with 6 bases between the two ends. The CDR3 length is 12 residues. The CDR3 DNA follows: TGCGCCAGCAGCTTCGGAGTAGATACGCAGTATTTT. Protein: CASSFGVDTQYF.

The genes are TRBV2 and TRBJ2-3; tentative D call: TRBD2 (6 bases). With 8 bases removed from V and 0 bases from J, the gap between germline ends came to 12 bases. Germline V lookup: CDR1 SNHLY, CDR2 FYNNEI. The CDR3 totals 14 residues. The CDR3 reads CASPLAGSTDTQYF. CDR3 bases: TGTGCCAGCCCACTGGCGGGGAGCACAGATACGCAGTATTTT.

The chain recombines TRBV5-4 with TRBJ2-1, with 7 bases matching TRBD1. This CDR3 spans 14 amino acids. V dropped 0 bases and J dropped 6; count of bases not matched to a gene: 3. The germline V gene encodes CDR1 SGHNT and CDR2 YYREEE (reference sequence). CDR3 sequence reads: CASSLGQGSNEQFF. The CDR3, as DNA: TGTGCCAGCAGCTTGGGACAGGGTAGCAATGAGCAGTTCTTC.

This clone was counted between two and nine times. The chain couples TRBV2 to TRBJ2-5, with TRBD1 matching over 9 bases. Germline trimming cut 8 bases from V and 5 bases from J; bases unmatched to any gene: 6. CDR3 length: 13 residues. Per the germline V gene, CDR1 is SNHLY and CDR2 is FYNNEI. The CDR3 loop is CASGRTGVETQYF. The DNA for the CDR3 is TGTGCCAGCGGCCGGACAGGGGTCGAGACCCAGTACTTC.

CDR3 sequence: CASSLWAGGSTDTQYF. Here the CDR3 DNA reads TGTGCCAGCAGCTTATGGGCGGGGGGGAGCACAGATACGCAGTATTTT. This chain links TRBV7-6 with TRBJ2-3; 9 bases line up with TRBD2. V dropped 2 bases and J dropped 0; count of bases not matched to a gene: 3. The CDR3 extends over 16 amino acids. CDR1 and CDR2 from the germline V gene are SGHVS and FNYEAQ.

This clone was found a few times. The chain carries TRBV2 and TRBJ1-5; TRBD1 matches 7 bases. CDR1 and CDR2 (germline): SNHLY, FYNNEI. J gave up 4 bases and V 8 bases, and 8 bases lay outside the gene matches. This CDR3 has 14 amino acids. CDR3 sequence: CASEYRGGNQPQHF. CDR3 bases: TGTGCCAGCGAATACAGGGGTGGGAATCAGCCCCAGCATTTT.

This clone was detected a few times. This rearrangement joins TRBV7-8 to TRBJ1-2; D gene ambiguous. Per the germline V gene, CDR1 is SGHVS and CDR2 is FQNEAQ. CDR3 length: 13 amino acids. Deletions cut 5 bases from V and 4 bases from J, with 11 bases between. The CDR3 region is CASSTHTGYGYTF. The CDR3 DNA reads TGTGCCAGCAGCACACATACGGGCTATGGCTACACCTTC.

This chain links TRBV6-6 with TRBJ1-6; 7 bases agree with TRBD1. The V gene end was trimmed by 6 bases and the J gene end by 5 bases; junction bases not matched to a gene: 7. CDR3 size: 15 residues. Per germline, CDR1 MNHNY and CDR2 SVGAGI (reference sequence). CDR3 sequence (DNA): TGTGCCAGCAGCTTGGACAGGTCGAATAATTCACCCCTCCACTTT. Its protein is CASSLDRSNNSPLHF.

The genes are TRBV28 and TRBJ1-2; no reliable D call. CDR3 length: 12 amino acids. Trimming took 6 bases from V and 8 from J, leaving 13 bases between them. Germline V gives CDR1 MDHEN, CDR2 SYDVKM. The CDR3 sequence: CASSTGYEGYTF. Here the CDR3 DNA reads TGTGCCAGCAGCACCGGGTACGAGGGCTACACCTTC.

This rearrangement joins TRBV5-6 to TRBJ1-1; D remains ambiguous. Germline values: CDR1 SGHDT, CDR2 YYEEEE. Deletions cut 4 bases from V and 1 base from J, with 5 bases between. CDR3 length: 12 amino acids. The DNA for the CDR3 is TGTGCCAGCAGCGAGTGGAACACTGAAGCTTTCTTT. It yields the protein CASSEWNTEAFF.

This clone was seen a handful of times. The V gene is TRBV15, the J gene TRBJ1-3; D is possibly TRBD1 (5 bases). Germline V gene data show CDR1 as LNHNV and CDR2 as YYDKDF (reference sequence). The CDR3 is made up of 14 amino acids. V lost 0 bases to trimming and J lost 3 bases, with 6 bases between them. In DNA form, the CDR3 reads TGTGCCACCAGCAGAGATCAGGGTGGAAACACCATATATTTT. It yields the protein CATSRDQGGNTIYF.

This clone was detected only a few times. This chain uses TRBV4-2 with TRBJ1-5, with TRBD1 as a possible D gene (5 bases). CDR1 and CDR2 from the germline V gene are LGHNA and YNFKEQ. The V end was cut by 0 bases, the J end by 2 bases, with 8 bases between. There are 15 residues in the CDR3. The CDR3 bases are TGTGCCAGCAGCCAAGATCAGGGCGGCAATCAGCCCCAGCATTTT. It translates to CASSQDQGGNQPQHF.

The chain combines TRBV9 with TRBJ2-7, with TRBD1 matching 10 bases. This CDR3 spans 16 amino acids. Per the germline V gene, CDR1 is SGDLS and CDR2 is YYNGEE. V trimming: 3 bases; J trimming: 6 bases; junction bases outside the gene matches: 12. DNA for the CDR3: TGTGCCAGCAGCGGTGGGGGGGGACAGGGGTTTGGCGAGCAGTACTTC. Encoded protein: CASSGGGGQGFGEQYF.

CDR3 bases: TGTGCCAGCAGGAGGGGGCAGTTTGGCTCCTACGAGCAGTACTTC. As protein: CASRRGQFGSYEQYF. This sequence joins TRBV5-6 and TRBJ2-7; 7 nucleotides match TRBD1. CDR3 length: 15 residues. The junction had 8 bases not matched to a gene; V was cut back by 5 bases and J by 0 bases. Germline CDR1 and CDR2: SGHDT and YYEEEE.

This chain joins TRBV19 and TRBJ2-7, with TRBD1 matching over 7 bases. Germline CDR1 and CDR2: LNHDA and SQIVND (reference sequence). The CDR3 extends over 14 amino acids. V was clipped by 2 bases and J by 2 bases; unmatched bases: 3. The CDR3 reads CASSIMTGTYEQYF. CDR3 in DNA: TGTGCCAGTAGTATAATGACAGGGACCTACGAGCAGTACTTC.

The V call is TRBV30, the J call TRBJ1-1; TRBD1 is a possible D gene (5 bases). Germline CDR1 and CDR2: GTSNPN and SVGIG (reference sequence). Trimming pared 3 bases from V and 5 bases from J, leaving 10 bases between. There are 12 residues in the CDR3. The CDR3 spells CAWSWGGTEAFF. The CDR3 DNA reads TGTGCCTGGAGCTGGGGGGGTACTGAAGCTTTCTTT. Drawing the rest from reference TRBV30 and TRBJ1-1, the complete variable domain is SQTIHQWPATLVQPVGSPLSLECTVEGTSNPNLYWYRQAAGRGLQLLFYSVGIGQISSEVPQNLSASRPQDRQFILSSKKLLLSDSGFYLCAWSWGGTEAFFGQGTRLTVV.

This clone was seen more than once but under ten times. The chain links TRBV28 to TRBJ2-3; D gene uncertain. Germline loops: CDR1 MDHEN, CDR2 SYDVKM. The CDR3 covers 14 residues. Trimming cost V 5 bases and J 0 bases, with 9 bases left between them. The CDR3, as DNA: TGTGCCAGCAGTGTTGGCGGTAGCACAGATACGCAGTATTTT. The encoded protein is CASSVGGSTDTQYF. The full variable domain, its missing parts supplied by reference TRBV28 and TRBJ2-3, is DVKVTQSSRYLVKRTGEKVFLECVQDMDHENMFWYRQDPGLGLRLIYFSYDVKMKEKGDIPEGYSVSREKKERFSLILESASTNQTSMYLCASSVGGSTDTQYFGPGTRLTVL.

The genes are TRBV5-6 and TRBJ1-2, with D tentatively TRBD1 (5 bases). The V gene's germline CDR1 is SGHDT and CDR2 YYEEEE. The CDR3 is 15 residues long. The V end was cut by 2 bases, the J end by 2 bases, with 13 bases between. In DNA form, the CDR3 reads TGTGCCAGCAGCTTAACAGGTTCGGCCAACTATGGCTACACCTTC. It translates to CASSLTGSANYGYTF. Using reference TRBV5-6 and TRBJ1-2 for the parts outside the CDR3, the full variable domain is DAGVTQSPTHLIKTRGQQVTLRCSPKSGHDTVSWYQQALGQGPQFIFQYYEEEERQRGNFPDRFSGHQFPNYSSELNVNALLLGDSALYLCASSLTGSANYGYTFGSGTRLTVV.